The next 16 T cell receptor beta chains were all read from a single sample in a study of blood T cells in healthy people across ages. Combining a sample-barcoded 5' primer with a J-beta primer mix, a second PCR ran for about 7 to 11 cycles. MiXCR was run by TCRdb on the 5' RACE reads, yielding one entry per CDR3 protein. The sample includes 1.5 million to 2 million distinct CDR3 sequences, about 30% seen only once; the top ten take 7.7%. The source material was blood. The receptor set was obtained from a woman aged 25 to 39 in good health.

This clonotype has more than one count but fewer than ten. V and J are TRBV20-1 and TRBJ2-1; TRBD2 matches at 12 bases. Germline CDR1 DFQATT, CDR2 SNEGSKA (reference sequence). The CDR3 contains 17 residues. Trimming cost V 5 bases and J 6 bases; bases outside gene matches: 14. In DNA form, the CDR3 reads TGCAGTGCTCCGCGCTCTAGCGGGGGGGCACAGGGCAATGAGCAGTTCTTC. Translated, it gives CSAPRSSGGAQGNEQFF.

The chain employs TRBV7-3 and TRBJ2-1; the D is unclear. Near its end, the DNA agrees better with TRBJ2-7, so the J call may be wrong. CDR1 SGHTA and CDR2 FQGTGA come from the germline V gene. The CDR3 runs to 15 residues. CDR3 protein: CASSLAVSSYNEQYF. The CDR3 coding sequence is TGTGCCAGCAGCTTAGCAGTCAGCTCCTACAATGAGCAGTACTTC.

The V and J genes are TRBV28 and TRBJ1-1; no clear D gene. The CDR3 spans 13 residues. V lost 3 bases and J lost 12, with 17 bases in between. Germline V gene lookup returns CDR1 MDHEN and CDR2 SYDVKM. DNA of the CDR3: TGTGCCAGCAGTTTGGAGACCCCTCGGACTACTTTCTTT. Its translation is CASSLETPRTTFF.

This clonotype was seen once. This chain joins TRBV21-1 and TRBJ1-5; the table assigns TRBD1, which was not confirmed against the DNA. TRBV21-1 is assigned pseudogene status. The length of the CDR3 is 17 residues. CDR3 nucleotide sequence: TGTGCCAGCAGCAAAGCCCCGGGACAGGTAGGAAAGCAGCCCCAGCATTTT. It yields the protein CASSKAPGQVGKQPQHF.

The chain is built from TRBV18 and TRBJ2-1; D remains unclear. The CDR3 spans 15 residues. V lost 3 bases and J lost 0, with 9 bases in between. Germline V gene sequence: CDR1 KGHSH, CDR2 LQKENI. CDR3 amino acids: CASSPTTDSYNEQFF. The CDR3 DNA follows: TGTGCCAGCTCACCCACGACCGACTCCTACAATGAGCAGTTCTTC.

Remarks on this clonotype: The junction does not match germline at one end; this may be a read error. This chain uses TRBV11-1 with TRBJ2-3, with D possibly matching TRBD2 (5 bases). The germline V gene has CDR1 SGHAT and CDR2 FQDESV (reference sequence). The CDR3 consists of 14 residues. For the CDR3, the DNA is TGTGCCAGAAGCTTAGCGCCTTCCCAAAATACGCAGTATTTT. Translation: CARSLAPSQNTQYF.

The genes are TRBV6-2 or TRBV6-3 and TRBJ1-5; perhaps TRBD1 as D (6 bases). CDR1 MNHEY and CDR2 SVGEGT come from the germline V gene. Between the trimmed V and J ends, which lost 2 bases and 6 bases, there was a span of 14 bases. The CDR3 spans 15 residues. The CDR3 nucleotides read TGTGCCAGCAGTTACAGTGGGGGGCCGGTTCAGCCCCAGCATTTT. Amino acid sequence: CASSYSGGPVQPQHF.

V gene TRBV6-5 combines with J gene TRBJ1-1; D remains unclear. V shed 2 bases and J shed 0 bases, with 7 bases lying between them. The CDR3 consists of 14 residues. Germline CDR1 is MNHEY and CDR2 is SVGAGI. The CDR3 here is CASSYVNLNTEAFF. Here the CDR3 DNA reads TGTGCCAGCAGTTACGTGAATTTGAACACTGAAGCTTTCTTT.

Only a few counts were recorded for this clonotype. The CDR3 nucleotides read TGTGCCAGCAGCAAGGACAGGGCTTCAAACACTGAAGCTTTCTTT. Translated: CASSKDRASNTEAFF. This chain joins TRBV6-5 and TRBJ1-1; 8 bases match TRBD1. Germline loops: CDR1 MNHEY, CDR2 SVGAGI. The CDR3 spans 15 residues. Losses at the gene ends were 6 bases for V and 2 bases for J; bases not matched to a gene: 8.

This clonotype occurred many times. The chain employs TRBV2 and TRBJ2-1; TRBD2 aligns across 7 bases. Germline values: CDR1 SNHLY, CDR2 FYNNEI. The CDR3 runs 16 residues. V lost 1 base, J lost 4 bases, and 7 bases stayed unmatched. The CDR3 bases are TGTGCCAGCAGTGAAGGGGGGGACTATTCTTACAATGAGCAGTTCTTC. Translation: CASSEGGDYSYNEQFF.

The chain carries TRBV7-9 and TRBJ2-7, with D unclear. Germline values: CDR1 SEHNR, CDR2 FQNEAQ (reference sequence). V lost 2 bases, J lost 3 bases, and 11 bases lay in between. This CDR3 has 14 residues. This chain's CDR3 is CASSLSPQLYEQYF. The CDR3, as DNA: TGTGCCAGCAGCTTAAGTCCGCAGCTCTACGAGCAGTACTTC.

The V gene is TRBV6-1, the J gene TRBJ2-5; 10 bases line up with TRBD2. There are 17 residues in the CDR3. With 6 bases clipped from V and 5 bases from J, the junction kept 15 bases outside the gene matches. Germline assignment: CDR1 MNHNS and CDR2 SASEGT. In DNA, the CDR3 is TGTGCCAGCAGCCCGTCCCGGCTAGCGGGGGTCCTTGAGACCCAGTACTTC. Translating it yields CASSPSRLAGVLETQYF.

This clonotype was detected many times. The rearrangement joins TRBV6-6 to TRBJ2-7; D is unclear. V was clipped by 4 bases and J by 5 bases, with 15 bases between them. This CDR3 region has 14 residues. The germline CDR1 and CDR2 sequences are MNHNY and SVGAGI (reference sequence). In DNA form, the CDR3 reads TGTGCCAGCAGTTCCGCCTCCGGTATGAACGAGCAGTACTTC. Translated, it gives CASSSASGMNEQYF.

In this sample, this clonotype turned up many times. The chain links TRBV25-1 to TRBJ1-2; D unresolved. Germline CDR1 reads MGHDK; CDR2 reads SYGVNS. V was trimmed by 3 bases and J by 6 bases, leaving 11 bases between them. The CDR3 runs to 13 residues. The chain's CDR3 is CASSDYLLDGYTF. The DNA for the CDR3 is TGTGCCAGCAGTGACTACCTTCTGGATGGCTACACCTTC.

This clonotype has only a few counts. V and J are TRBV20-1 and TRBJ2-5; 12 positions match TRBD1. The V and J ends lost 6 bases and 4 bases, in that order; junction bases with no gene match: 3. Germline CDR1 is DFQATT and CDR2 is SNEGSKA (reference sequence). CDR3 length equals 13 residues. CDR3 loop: CSAGDRGRETQYF. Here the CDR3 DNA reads TGCAGTGCGGGGGACAGGGGGCGAGAGACCCAGTACTTC.

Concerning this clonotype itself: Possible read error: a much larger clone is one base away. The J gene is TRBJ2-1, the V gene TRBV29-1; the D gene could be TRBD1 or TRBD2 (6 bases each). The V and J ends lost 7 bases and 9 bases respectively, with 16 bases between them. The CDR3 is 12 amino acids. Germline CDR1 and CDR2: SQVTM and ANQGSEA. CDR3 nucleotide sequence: TGCAGCGGTGAGGGGGGAGTTCTTGAGCAGTTCTTC. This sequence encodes CSGEGGVLEQFF.